These 9 T cell receptor beta chains originate from one sample sequenced in a study of cytomegalovirus exposure and HLA in healthy donors. This PCR relied on a set of 60 Vbeta primers and 13 Jbeta primers. Assay: immunoSEQ multiplex PCR; the TCRdb copy retains only in-frame clones and omits some. The sample spans around 150,000 clones; the ten largest clones claim roughly 1.3%. Sample: PBMCs. Source of these receptors: a woman aged 55-75 years in good health and CMV-seronegative.

The chain is built from TRBV9 and TRBJ2-2; 7 bases align to TRBD2. The CDR3 loop spans 16 amino acids. Germline V gene lookup returns CDR1 SGDLS and CDR2 YYNGEE. V shed 0 bases, J shed 4 bases, and the junction held 6 bases outside the gene matches. In DNA, the CDR3 is TGTGCCAGCAGCGTAGCGAGCGGGATTCGCACCGGGGAGCTGTTTTTT. Translating gives CASSVASGIRTGELFF.

V is TRBV13 and J is TRBJ2-7; 7 nucleotides align to TRBD1. CDR1 and CDR2 from the germline V gene are PRHDT and FYEKMQ (reference sequence). The CDR3 has 14 residues. With 5 bases clipped from V and 1 base from J, the junction kept 5 bases outside the gene matches. The CDR3 sequence is CASSVDRNSYEQYF. The CDR3 nucleotides are TGTGCCAGCAGCGTGGACAGGAATTCCTACGAGCAGTACTTC.

The CDR3 loop is CASSLGGRAVDEQFF. CDR3 bases: TGTGCCAGCAGTTTAGGTGGGAGGGCCGTGGATGAGCAGTTCTTC. The chain couples TRBV27 to TRBJ2-1; TRBD2 agrees at 7 bases. The CDR3 loop spans 15 amino acids. The germline CDR1 and CDR2 sequences are MNHEY and SMNVEV (reference sequence). After removal of 2 bases from V and 8 bases from J, the junction contained 9 bases not matched to a gene.

J is TRBJ2-2 and V is TRBV2; D might be TRBD1 (6 bases). The CDR3 has 14 amino acids. Between the trimmed V and J ends, which lost 11 bases and 0 bases, there was a span of 13 bases. From germline, CDR1 is SNHLY and CDR2 FYNNEI. CDR3 amino acids: CAEGDTTNTGELFF. The CDR3 nucleotides are TGTGCCGAGGGGGACACCACGAACACCGGGGAGCTGTTTTTT.

V and J are TRBV6-5 and TRBJ1-5; D uncertain. The CDR3 covers 15 residues. V lost 6 bases to trimming and J lost 4 bases, with 16 bases between them. Germline CDR1 is MNHEY and CDR2 is SVGAGI. The CDR3 DNA follows: TGTGCCAGCAGGCCTCACGGGGAGCCTAATCAGCCCCAGCATTTT. Translating it yields CASRPHGEPNQPQHF.

This rearrangement joins TRBV15 to TRBJ2-5, with no clear D. This CDR3 has 13 amino acids. V was shortened by 3 bases and J by 4 bases, with 9 bases between the two germline ends. Germline V gene data show CDR1 as LNHNV and CDR2 as YYDKDF (reference sequence). CDR3 DNA sequence: TGTGCCACCAGCAGCCCCGTCCCAGAGACCCAGTACTTC. This gives the protein CATSSPVPETQYF.

V usage is TRBV30 and J usage is TRBJ1-1; 9 bases align to TRBD1. CDR3 length: 13 amino acids. From germline, CDR1 is GTSNPN and CDR2 SVGIG (reference sequence). The junction had 6 bases not matched to a gene; V was cut back by 3 bases and J by 7 bases. The CDR3 DNA reads TGTGCCTGGAGGCGGGACAGGGATAGTGAAGCTTTCTTT. This sequence encodes CAWRRDRDSEAFF. Full variable domain (outside the CDR3, taken from reference TRBV30 and TRBJ1-1): SQTIHQWPATLVQPVGSPLSLECTVEGTSNPNLYWYRQAAGRGLQLLFYSVGIGQISSEVPQNLSASRPQDRQFILSSKKLLLSDSGFYLCAWRRDRDSEAFFGQGTRLTVV.

This chain uses TRBV5-1 with TRBJ2-5, with 7 positions matching TRBD1. Matching the DNA end better, TRBJ2-7 makes the J call doubtful. The CDR3 runs 15 residues. Germline assignment: CDR1 SGHRS and CDR2 YFSETQ. The CDR3 region has the DNA TGCGCCAGCAGCCCACAGGGGACAGACACCTACGAGCAGTACTTC. Protein product: CASSPQGTDTYEQYF.

The V and J genes are TRBV7-9 and TRBJ2-7, with D unresolved. V lost 5 bases to trimming and J lost 3 bases, with 20 bases between them. Looked up from germline, CDR1 is SEHNR and CDR2 is FQNEAQ (reference sequence). The CDR3 has 16 residues. CDR3 sequence reads: CASSPSGGGRSYEQYF. The CDR3, as DNA: TGTGCCAGCAGCCCTTCGGGTGGTGGTAGGAGCTACGAGCAGTACTTC.